A selection of T cell receptor beta chains follows, all from one sample in a study of T-cell memory formation after mild COVID-19. TCRdb analysed the 5' RACE reads with MiXCR anew, one entry per CDR3 protein. The sample yields 100,000 to 150,000 distinct CDR3 sequences, 17% seen once. Specimen: PBMCs or a T cell subset sorted from them (not recorded which). The receptors stem from a man between 18 and 29 years old who had mild COVID-19 (a few samples of this study predate the infection). Cell type and time point are not known. Both conserved end residues are part of each CDR3. The D gene is left open where the match is weak. Not all rows give a size; the values are once, few, many and, for expanded clones, a class.

few	TRBV4-1	NA	TRBJ1-5	CASSQDLAQPQHF	TGCGCCAGCAGCCAAGATCTTGCACAGCCCCAGCATTTT
many	TRBV7-2	NA	TRBJ2-2	CASRKAGAKGGELFF	TGTGCCAGCAGAAAGGCAGGGGCGAAAGGCGGGGAGCTGTTTTTT
NA	TRBV18	TRBD1	TRBJ2-1	CASSPQGASYNEQFF	TGTGCCAGCTCACCTCAGGGGGCCTCCTACAATGAGCAGTTCTTC
few	TRBV7-2	TRBD1	TRBJ1-4	CASSLAADRAREKLFF	TGTGCCAGCAGCTTAGCAGCGGACAGGGCCAGAGAAAAACTGTTTTTT
NA	TRBV7-2	NA	TRBJ1-4	CASSPRPATNEKLFF	TGTGCCAGCAGCCCACGACCGGCAACTAATGAAAAACTGTTTTTT
few	TRBV6-2/TRBV6-3	NA	TRBJ2-6	CASSYVGANVLTF	TGTGCCAGCAGTTACGTTGGGGCCAACGTCCTGACTTTC
few	TRBV4-3	TRBD1	TRBJ2-2	CASSQFTTGHGSGELFF	TGCGCCAGCAGCCAATTCACGACAGGGCATGGATCCGGGGAGCTGTTTTTT
few	TRBV12-3/TRBV12-4	NA	TRBJ2-2	CASTWTANTGELFF	TGTGCCAGCACTTGGACAGCGAACACCGGGGAGCTGTTTTTT
NA	TRBV5-1	NA	TRBJ2-1	CASSWAGRDNEQFF	TGCGCCAGCAGCTGGGCAGGGAGAGACAATGAGCAGTTCTTC
NA	TRBV5-1	NA	TRBJ2-3	CASSLIDTQYF	TGCGCCAGCAGCTTGATTGATACGCAGTATTTT
few	TRBV4-1	TRBD2	TRBJ2-5	CASSLRLGGLGQETQYF	TGCGCCAGCAGCCTCCGATTGGGGGGGTTGGGCCAAGAGACCCAGTACTTC
few	TRBV6-5	TRBD1	TRBJ2-5	CASSSHDRATQYF	TGTGCCAGCAGTTCCCACGACAGGGCTACCCAGTACTTC
many	TRBV4-2	NA	TRBJ2-6	CASSQDINSGANVLTF	TGTGCCAGCAGCCAAGACATCAACTCTGGGGCCAACGTCCTGACTTTC
NA	TRBV29-1	NA	TRBJ2-2	CSVTTANTGELFF	TGCAGCGTTACGACAGCGAACACCGGGGAGCTGTTTTTT
few	TRBV12-3/TRBV12-4	NA	TRBJ2-7	CASSLQQAPNEQYF	TGTGCCAGCAGTTTACAGCAGGCTCCCAACGAGCAGTACTTC